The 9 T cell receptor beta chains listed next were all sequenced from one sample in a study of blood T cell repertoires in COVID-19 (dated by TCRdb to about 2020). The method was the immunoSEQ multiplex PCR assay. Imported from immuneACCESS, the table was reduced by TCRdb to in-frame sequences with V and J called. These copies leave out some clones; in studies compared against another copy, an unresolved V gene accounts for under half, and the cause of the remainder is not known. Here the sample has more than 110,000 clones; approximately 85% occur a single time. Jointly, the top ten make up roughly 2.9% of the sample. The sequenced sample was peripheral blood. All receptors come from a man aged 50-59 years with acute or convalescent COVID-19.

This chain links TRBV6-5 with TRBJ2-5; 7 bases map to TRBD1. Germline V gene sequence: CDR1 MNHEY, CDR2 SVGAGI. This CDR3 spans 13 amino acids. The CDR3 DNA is TGTACAACACTGAATCAGGGGGTGGGGACCCAGTACTTC. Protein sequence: CTTLNQGVGTQYF.

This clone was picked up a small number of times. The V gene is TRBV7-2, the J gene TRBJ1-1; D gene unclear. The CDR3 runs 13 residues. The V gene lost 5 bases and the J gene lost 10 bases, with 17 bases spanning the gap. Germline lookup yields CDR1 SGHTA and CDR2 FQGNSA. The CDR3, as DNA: TGTGCCAGCAGCCTAACGAGGACTTCCGGAGCTTTCTTT. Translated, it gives CASSLTRTSGAFF.

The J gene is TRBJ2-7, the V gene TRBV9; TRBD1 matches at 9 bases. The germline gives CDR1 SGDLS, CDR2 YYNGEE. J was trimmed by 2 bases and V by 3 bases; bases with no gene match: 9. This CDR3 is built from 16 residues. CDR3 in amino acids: CASSGSRTGEAYEQYF. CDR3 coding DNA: TGTGCCAGCAGCGGCTCCAGGACAGGGGAAGCCTACGAGCAGTACTTC.

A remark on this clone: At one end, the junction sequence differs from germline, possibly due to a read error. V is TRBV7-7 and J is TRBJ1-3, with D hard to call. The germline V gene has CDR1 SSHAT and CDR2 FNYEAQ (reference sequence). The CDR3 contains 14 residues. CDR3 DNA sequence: TGTGCTAGCAGCCCTAATCTATCTGGAAACACCATATATTTT. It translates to CASSPNLSGNTIYF.

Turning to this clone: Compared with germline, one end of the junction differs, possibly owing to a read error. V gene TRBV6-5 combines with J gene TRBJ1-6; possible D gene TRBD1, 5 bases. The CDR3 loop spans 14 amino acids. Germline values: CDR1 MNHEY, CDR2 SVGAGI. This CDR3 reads CASTRGTINSPLHF. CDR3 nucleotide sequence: TGTGCCAGCACACGAGGGACTATCAATTCTCCCCTCCACTTT.

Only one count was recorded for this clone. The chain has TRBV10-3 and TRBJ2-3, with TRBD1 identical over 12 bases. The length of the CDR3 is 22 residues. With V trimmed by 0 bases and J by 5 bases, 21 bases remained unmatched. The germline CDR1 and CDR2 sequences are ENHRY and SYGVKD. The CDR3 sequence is CAISESKPGTGGWLAGRDTQYF. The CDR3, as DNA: TGTGCCATCAGTGAGTCGAAGCCCGGGACAGGGGGCTGGCTAGCGGGACGAGATACGCAGTATTTT.

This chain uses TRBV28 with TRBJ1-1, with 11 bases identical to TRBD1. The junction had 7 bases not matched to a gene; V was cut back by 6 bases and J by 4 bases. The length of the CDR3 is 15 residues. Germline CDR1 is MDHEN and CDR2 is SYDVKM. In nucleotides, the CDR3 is TGTGCCAGCAGCTCTCTAGGGACAGGGGGCACTGAAGCTTTCTTT. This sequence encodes CASSSLGTGGTEAFF.

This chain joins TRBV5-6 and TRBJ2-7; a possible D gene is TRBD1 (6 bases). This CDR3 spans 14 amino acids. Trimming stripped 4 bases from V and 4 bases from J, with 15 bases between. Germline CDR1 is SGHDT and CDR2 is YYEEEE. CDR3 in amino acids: CASSTRQVDYEQYF. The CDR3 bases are TGTGCCAGCAGCACGAGACAGGTGGATTACGAGCAGTACTTC.

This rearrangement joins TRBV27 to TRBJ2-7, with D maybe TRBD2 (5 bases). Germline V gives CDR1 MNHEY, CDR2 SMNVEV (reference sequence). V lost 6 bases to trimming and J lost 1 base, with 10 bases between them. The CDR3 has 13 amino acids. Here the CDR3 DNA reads TGTGCCAGCAGCTGGACGGGGTCCTACGAGCAGTACTTC. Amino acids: CASSWTGSYEQYF.